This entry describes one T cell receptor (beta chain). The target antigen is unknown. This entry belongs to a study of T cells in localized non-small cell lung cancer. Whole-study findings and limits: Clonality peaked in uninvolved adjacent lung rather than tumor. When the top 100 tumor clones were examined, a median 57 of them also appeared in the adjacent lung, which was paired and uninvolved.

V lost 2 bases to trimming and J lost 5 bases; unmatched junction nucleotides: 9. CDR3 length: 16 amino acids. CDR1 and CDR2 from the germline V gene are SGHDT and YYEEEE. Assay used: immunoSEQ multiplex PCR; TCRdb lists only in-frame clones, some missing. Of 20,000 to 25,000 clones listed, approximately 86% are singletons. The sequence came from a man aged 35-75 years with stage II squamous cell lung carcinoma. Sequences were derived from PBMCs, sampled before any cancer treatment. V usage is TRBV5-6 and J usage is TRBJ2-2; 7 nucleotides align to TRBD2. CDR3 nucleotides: TGTGCCAGCAGCTTAGGTGGCGGGGGTCGGACCGGGGAGCTGTTTTTT. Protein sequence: CASSLGGGGRTGELFF.